A selection of T cell receptor beta chains follows, all from one sample in a study of pediatric ulcerative colitis. TCRdb's copy holds only in-frame clones and misses some; the assay was immunoSEQ multiplex PCR. The sample lists 30,000 to 35,000 clones; about 81% were seen once. The sample consisted of gut tissue. These receptors were obtained from a boy younger than 18 with mild ulcerative colitis. The CDR3 runs from the conserved cysteine through the conserved F or W. The order of the fields is D gene, J gene, V gene, CDR3 protein. D genes are given only for firm matches.

NA	TRBJ2-7	TRBV18	CASSPHFQTAPDEQYF
NA	TRBJ1-2	TRBV19	CASSVLPGRRGYTF
NA	TRBJ1-6	TRBV2	CASSEQGSPSSPLHF
NA	TRBJ2-1	TRBV5-1	CASSAGYNEQFF
NA	TRBJ2-1	TRBV7-9	CASSIISSVPYNEQFF
NA	TRBJ2-1	TRBV21-1	CASSKTKDSYNEQFF
NA	TRBJ2-5	TRBV29-1	CSAMGWRENQETQYF
NA	TRBJ1-1	TRBV5-8	CASSLELGITAFF
TRBD1	TRBJ2-2	TRBV5-8	CASSFPGGQGHTGELFF
TRBD2	TRBJ2-5	TRBV4-2	CASSQLAGGIQETQYF
TRBD2	TRBJ2-5	TRBV5-1	CASSLTSGGETQYF
NA	TRBJ2-3	TRBV9	CASSVGAFSSTDTQYF
NA	TRBJ2-7	TRBV5-1	CASSTPYEQYF